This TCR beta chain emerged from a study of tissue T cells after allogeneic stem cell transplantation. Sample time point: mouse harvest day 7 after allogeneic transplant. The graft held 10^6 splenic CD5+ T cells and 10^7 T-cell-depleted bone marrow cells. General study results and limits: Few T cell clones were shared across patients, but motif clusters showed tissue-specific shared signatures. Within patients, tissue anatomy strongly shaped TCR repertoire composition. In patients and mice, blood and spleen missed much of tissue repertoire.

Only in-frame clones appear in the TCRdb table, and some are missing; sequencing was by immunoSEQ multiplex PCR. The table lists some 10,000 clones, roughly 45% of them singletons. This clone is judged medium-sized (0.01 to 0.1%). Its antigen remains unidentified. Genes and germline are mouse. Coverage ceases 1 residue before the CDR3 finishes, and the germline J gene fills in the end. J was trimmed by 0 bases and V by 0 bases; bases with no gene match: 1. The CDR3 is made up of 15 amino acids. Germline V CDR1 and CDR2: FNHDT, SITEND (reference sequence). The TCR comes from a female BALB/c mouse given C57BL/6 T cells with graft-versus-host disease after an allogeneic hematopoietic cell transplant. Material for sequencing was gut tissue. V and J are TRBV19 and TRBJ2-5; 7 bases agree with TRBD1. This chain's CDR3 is CASSIGQGNQDTQYF. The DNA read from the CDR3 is TGTGCCAGCAGTATAGGACAGGGTAACCAAGACACCCAGTAC.